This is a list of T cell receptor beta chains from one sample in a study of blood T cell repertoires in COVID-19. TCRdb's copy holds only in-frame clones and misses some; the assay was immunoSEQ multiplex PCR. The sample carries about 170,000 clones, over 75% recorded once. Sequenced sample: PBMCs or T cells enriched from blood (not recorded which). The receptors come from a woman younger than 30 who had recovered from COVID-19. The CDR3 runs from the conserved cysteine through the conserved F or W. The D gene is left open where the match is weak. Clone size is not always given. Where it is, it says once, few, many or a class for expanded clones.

CDR3aa: CASSFGLAGGNEQFF
CDR3nt: TGTGCCAGCAGTTTCGGACTAGCGGGAGGCAATGAGCAGTTCTTC
d_gene: TRBD2
v_gene: TRBV27
j_gene: TRBJ2-1
abundance: NA

CDR3aa: CASSAPLGSAEQYF
CDR3nt: TGTGCCAGCAGTGCTCCTCTGGGGAGTGCTGAGCAGTACTTC
d_gene: NA
v_gene: TRBV2
j_gene: TRBJ2-7
abundance: NA

CDR3aa: CASSLEVEDGYTF
CDR3nt: TGTGCCAGCAGTTTAGAGGTAGAGGATGGCTACACCTTC
d_gene: NA
v_gene: TRBV28
j_gene: TRBJ1-2
abundance: NA

CDR3aa: CASSLTTAKGALHF
CDR3nt: TGTGCCAGCAGCTTAACCACGGCGAAGGGGGCCCTCCACTTT
d_gene: NA
v_gene: TRBV7-2
j_gene: TRBJ1-6
abundance: NA

CDR3aa: CASSSRSISGRGGEQFF
CDR3nt: TGTGCCAGCAGTTCTCGATCTATTAGCGGGCGAGGCGGGGAGCAGTTCTTC
d_gene: TRBD2
v_gene: TRBV28
j_gene: TRBJ2-1
abundance: few

CDR3aa: CASSLDRTTDTQYF
CDR3nt: TGTGCCAGCAGCCTCGATAGGACAACAGATACGCAGTATTTT
d_gene: NA
v_gene: TRBV28
j_gene: TRBJ2-3
abundance: NA

CDR3aa: CASSEKTGGNEKLFF
CDR3nt: TGTGCCAGCAGTGAAAAGACAGGGGGGAATGAAAAACTGTTTTTT
d_gene: TRBD1
v_gene: TRBV6-1
j_gene: TRBJ1-4
abundance: NA

CDR3aa: CASSSPSGRAGELFF
CDR3nt: TGTGCCAGCAGTTCGCCTAGCGGGAGGGCCGGGGAGCTGTTTTTT
d_gene: TRBD2
v_gene: TRBV28
j_gene: TRBJ2-2
abundance: NA

CDR3aa: CASSYAPPGPLLGNQPQHF
CDR3nt: TGTGCCAGCAGTTACGCGCCCCCAGGGCCCCTATTAGGCAATCAGCCCCAGCATTTT
d_gene: NA
v_gene: TRBV6-2/TRBV6-3
j_gene: TRBJ1-5
abundance: NA

CDR3aa: CASSLVTNINQPQHF
CDR3nt: TGTGCCAGCAGCTTAGTTACCAACATAAATCAGCCCCAGCATTTT
d_gene: NA
v_gene: TRBV7-2
j_gene: TRBJ1-5
abundance: NA

CDR3aa: CASSLLGGGAGNTIYF
CDR3nt: TGTGCCAGCAGCCTCCTGGGAGGTGGGGCTGGAAACACCATATATTTT
d_gene: NA
v_gene: TRBV4-2
j_gene: TRBJ1-3
abundance: few

CDR3aa: CASSLSWGGTNTEAFF
CDR3nt: TGCGCCAGCAGCCTTTCTTGGGGAGGGACAAACACTGAAGCTTTCTTT
d_gene: NA
v_gene: TRBV4-1
j_gene: TRBJ1-1
abundance: NA

CDR3aa: CASSLVQLDSGTQYF
CDR3nt: TGTGCCAGCAGCTTGGTTCAGCTGGACTCCGGGACCCAGTACTTC
d_gene: NA
v_gene: TRBV5-5
j_gene: TRBJ2-5
abundance: NA

CDR3aa: CASSRTGEVNYGYTF
CDR3nt: TGTGCCAGCAGCCGGACAGGGGAGGTCAACTATGGCTACACCTTC
d_gene: TRBD1
v_gene: TRBV7-8
j_gene: TRBJ1-2
abundance: NA